This is a list of T cell receptor beta chains from one sample in a study of T cell responses to AZD1222 COVID-19 vaccine. Libraries were prepared by immunoSEQ multiplex PCR; TCRdb keeps only in-frame clonotypes and omits some of them. This table has about 48,000 clones, around 86% appearing once. The starting material was peripheral blood, obtained 28 days after the second AZD1222 dose. The source of these receptors is an adult who received the AZD1222 COVID-19 vaccine. CDR3s leave out the opening cysteine and the closing phenylalanine or tryptophan. The D gene is left open where the match is weak. Expanded clones get a size class; other rows say once, few or many, or leave the size out.

D,size,J,V,CDR3
TRBD2,-,TRBJ2-5,TRBV15,ATSRGKLAVQETQY
-,once,TRBJ2-3,TRBV11-3,ASSPQFGSSTDTQY
-,-,TRBJ1-5,TRBV2,ASGMTAPQH
-,-,TRBJ2-2,TRBV5-4,AIRGSGAANTGELF
-,-,TRBJ2-3,TRBV10-2,AGGREGTDTQY
-,-,TRBJ2-7,TRBV4-1,ASSQAGTPSDRY
-,-,TRBJ2-7,TRBV6-5,ASSYTGIEQY
-,-,TRBJ1-6,TRBV13,ASSLRAGRSPLH
-,-,TRBJ2-3,TRBV5-6,ASSSWRADTQY
-,-,TRBJ1-3,TRBV3-1/TRBV3-2,ASSPHSEGLGNTIY
TRBD2,-,TRBJ2-2,TRBV6-5,ASRTSGTGELF
-,-,TRBJ2-7,TRBV5-1,ASSRTGTSSYEQY
-,-,TRBJ2-7,TRBV6-2/TRBV6-3,ASSPVNRVREQY
-,-,TRBJ2-1,TRBV7-2,ASSADFNEQF
-,-,TRBJ2-1,TRBV29-1,RGARNYNEQF
-,-,TRBJ2-3,TRBV19,ASSPLAYFTDTQY
-,-,TRBJ1-4,TRBV11-1,ASSPADGSNEKLF
-,few,TRBJ2-1,TRBV5-4,ASSLVPGDEQF
-,-,TRBJ2-7,TRBV7-2,ASSLENRYEQY
-,-,TRBJ1-1,TRBV3-1/TRBV3-2,ASSQDLSVTEAF
TRBD1,-,TRBJ2-1,TRBV6-4,ASRPGQGANEQF
TRBD2,once,TRBJ2-3,TRBV11-2,ASSPNTPTSGLDTQY
-,-,TRBJ2-7,TRBV7-2,ASSLARVREQY
TRBD1,-,TRBJ1-2,TRBV6-5,ASTVQGFYGYT
TRBD2,-,TRBJ2-1,TRBV7-2,ASSRLASSYNEQF
-,-,TRBJ2-7,TRBV20-1,RVGGSYEQY
-,-,TRBJ1-2,TRBV6-2/TRBV6-3,ASSYPGEDNYGYT
-,-,TRBJ2-5,TRBV27,ASSLSWAAQETQY
TRBD1,-,TRBJ1-1,TRBV9,ASAPTGMNTEAF
-,-,TRBJ1-1,TRBV12-3/TRBV12-4,ASSQNTEAF
TRBD1,few,TRBJ1-6,TRBV13,ASSSNRGSSYNSPLH
-,-,TRBJ2-1,TRBV9,ASSVGPSGEQF
TRBD2,-,TRBJ2-5,TRBV11-1,ASNSQERGSRETQY
-,-,TRBJ1-1,TRBV7-9,ASKSGTAGNTEAF
TRBD1,once,TRBJ2-7,TRBV19,ASSVGPDRYEQY
-,-,TRBJ2-2,TRBV7-9,ATQERTPTGELF
-,-,TRBJ2-7,TRBV12-3/TRBV12-4,ASNSGGHQY
-,-,TRBJ2-3,TRBV19,ASSIDTDTQY
TRBD1,-,TRBJ1-3,TRBV4-3,ASSQERQGNTIY
-,few,TRBJ2-2,TRBV10-1,ASSESSGANTGELF
-,-,TRBJ1-4,TRBV27,ASSLGWGREEKLF
TRBD2,-,TRBJ2-1,TRBV5-1,ASSLVSAGGHDEQF
TRBD1,once,TRBJ1-4,TRBV11-3,ASSSNRGRDEKLF
TRBD2,few,TRBJ2-1,TRBV18,ASSPRPGGSGRALRNEQF
TRBD1,once,TRBJ1-2,TRBV7-3,ASSLQGASGGYT
-,-,TRBJ1-1,TRBV3-1/TRBV3-2,ASSQDGAGGVEAF
-,-,TRBJ2-2,TRBV21-1,ASSNRQGKGGELF
TRBD2,-,TRBJ2-7,TRBV13,ASSKLAGGSYEQY